This TCR beta chain came from a study of OX40 agonist ivuxolimab in advanced cancers. Study-level results: Undetermined was the antigen specificity of the expanded peripheral T cells.

TCRdb's table, derived via immunoSEQ multiplex PCR, lists solely in-frame clones and lacks some. The data contain roughly 80,000 clones, about 82% of them singletons. The CDR3 is made up of 16 amino acids. Germline CDR1 LNHDA, CDR2 SQIVND (reference sequence). The V gene lost 7 bases and the J gene lost 0 bases, with 16 bases spanning the gap. In the case of this clone: Its target is unknown.

This specimen was CD4+ or CD8+ T cells sorted from blood, taken in a trial of the OX40 agonist ivuxolimab. V and J are TRBV19 and TRBJ1-3; D call uncertain. This receptor was identified in an adult with an advanced solid tumor such as melanoma, head and neck, liver or kidney cancer. The CDR3 reads CASMMPRTDSGNTIYF. The DNA of the CDR3 is TGTGCCAGTATGATGCCCAGGACTGACTCTGGAAACACCATATATTTT.